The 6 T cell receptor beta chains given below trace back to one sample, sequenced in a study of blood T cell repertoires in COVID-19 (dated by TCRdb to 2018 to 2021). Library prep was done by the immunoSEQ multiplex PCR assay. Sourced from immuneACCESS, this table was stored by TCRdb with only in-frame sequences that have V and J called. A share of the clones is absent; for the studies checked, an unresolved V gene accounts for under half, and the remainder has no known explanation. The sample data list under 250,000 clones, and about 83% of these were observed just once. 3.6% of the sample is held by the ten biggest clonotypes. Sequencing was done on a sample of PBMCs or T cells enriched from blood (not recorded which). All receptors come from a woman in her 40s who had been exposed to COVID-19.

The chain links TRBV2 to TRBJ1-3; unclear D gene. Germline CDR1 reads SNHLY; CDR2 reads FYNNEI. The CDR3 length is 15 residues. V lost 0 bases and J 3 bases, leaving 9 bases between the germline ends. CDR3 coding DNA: TGTGCCAGCAGTGAAGCGGAGACTTATGGAAACACCATATATTTT. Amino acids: CASSEAETYGNTIYF. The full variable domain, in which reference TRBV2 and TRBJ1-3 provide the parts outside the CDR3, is EPEVTQTPSHQVTQMGQEVILRCVPISNHLYFYWYRQILGQKVEFLVSFYNNEISEKSEIFDDQFSVERPDGSNFTLKIRSTKLEDSAMYFCASSEAETYGNTIYFGEGSWLTVV.

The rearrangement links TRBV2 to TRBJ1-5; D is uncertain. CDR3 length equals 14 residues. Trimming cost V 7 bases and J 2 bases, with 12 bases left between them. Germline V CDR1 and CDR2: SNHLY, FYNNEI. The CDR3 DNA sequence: TGTGCCAGCACGGAGAGGATAGGCAATCAGCCCCAGCATTTT. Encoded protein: CASTERIGNQPQHF.

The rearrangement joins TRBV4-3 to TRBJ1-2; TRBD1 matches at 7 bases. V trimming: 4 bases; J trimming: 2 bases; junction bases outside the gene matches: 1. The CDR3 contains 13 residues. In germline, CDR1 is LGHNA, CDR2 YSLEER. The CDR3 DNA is TGCGCCAGCAGCCCGGGACAGAACTATGGCTACACCTTC. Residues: CASSPGQNYGYTF.

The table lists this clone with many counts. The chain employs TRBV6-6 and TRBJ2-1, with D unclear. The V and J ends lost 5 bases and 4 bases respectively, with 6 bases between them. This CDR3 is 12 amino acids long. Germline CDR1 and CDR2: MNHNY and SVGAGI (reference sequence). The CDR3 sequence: CASSRPYNEQFF. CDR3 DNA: TGTGCCAGCAGTCGCCCATACAATGAGCAGTTCTTC.

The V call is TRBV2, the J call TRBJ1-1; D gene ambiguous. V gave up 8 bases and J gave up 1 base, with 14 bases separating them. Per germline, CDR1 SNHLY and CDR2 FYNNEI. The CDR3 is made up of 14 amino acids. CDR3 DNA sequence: TGTGCCAGCGGTGGGAGAACCAAGAACACTGAAGCTTTCTTT. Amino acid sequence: CASGGRTKNTEAFF.

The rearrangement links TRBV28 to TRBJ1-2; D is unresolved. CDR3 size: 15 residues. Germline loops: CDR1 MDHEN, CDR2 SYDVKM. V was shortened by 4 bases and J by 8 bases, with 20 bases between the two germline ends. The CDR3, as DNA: TGTGCCAGCAGTTGGGCGAAGCTTCACCGTTGGGGCTACACCTTC. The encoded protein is CASSWAKLHRWGYTF.